The clone carrying this T cell receptor beta chain has more than one count but fewer than ten. Presence of unique molecular identifiers characterized the TCR beta cDNA libraries. It was from roughly 1.1 to 9.2 million T cells that some 500,000 cDNA molecules came. TCRdb re-called the PCR reads through MiXCR, storing one row per CDR3 protein. The profile covers fewer than 850,000 distinct CDR3 sequences, with 30% appearing a single time and around 0.55% taken by the ten largest. The sample originates from a study of post-analysis software for immune sequencing data. This clonotype originated in a girl aged 5-17 years with multiple sclerosis. The sequenced sample was blood.

CDR3 coding DNA: TGTGCCAGCAGCCTGGACACCCGCACAGATACGCAGTATTTT. Protein: CASSLDTRTDTQYF. The chain links TRBV7-6 to TRBJ2-3, with a weak D call TRBD1 (5 bases). CDR3 length: 14 amino acids. The V end was cut by 5 bases, the J end by 1 base, with 10 bases between. CDR1 and CDR2 (germline): SGHVS, FNYEAQ.